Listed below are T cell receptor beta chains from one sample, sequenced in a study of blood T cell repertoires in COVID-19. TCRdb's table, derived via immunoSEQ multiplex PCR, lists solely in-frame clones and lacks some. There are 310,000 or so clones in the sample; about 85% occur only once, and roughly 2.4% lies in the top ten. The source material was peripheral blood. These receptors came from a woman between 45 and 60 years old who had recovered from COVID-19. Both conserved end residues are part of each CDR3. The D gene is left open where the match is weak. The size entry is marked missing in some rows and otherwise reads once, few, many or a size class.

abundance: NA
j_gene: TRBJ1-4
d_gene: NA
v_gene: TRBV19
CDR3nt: TGTGCCAAAAGGGGACTTGGCGGGGAACTGTTTTTT
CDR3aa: CAKRGLGGELFF

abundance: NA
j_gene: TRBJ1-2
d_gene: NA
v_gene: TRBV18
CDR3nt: TGTGCCAGCTCAGGACAGACCTATGGCTACACCTTC
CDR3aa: CASSGQTYGYTF

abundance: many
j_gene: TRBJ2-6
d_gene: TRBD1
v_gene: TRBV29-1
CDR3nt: TGCAGCGTTGTGGACAGGGGAACTTTAAACGTCCTGACTTTC
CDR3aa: CSVVDRGTLNVLTF

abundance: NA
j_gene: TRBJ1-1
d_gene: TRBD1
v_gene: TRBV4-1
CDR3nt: TGCGCCAGCAGCCCCCGGGACAGGGGAGGTGCCGACACTGAAGCTTTCTTT
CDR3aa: CASSPRDRGGADTEAFF

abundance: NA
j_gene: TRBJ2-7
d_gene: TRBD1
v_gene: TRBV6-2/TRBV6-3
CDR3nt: TGTGCCAGCAGTCGCTATGGGACAGCCTCCTACGAGCAGTACTTC
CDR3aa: CASSRYGTASYEQYF

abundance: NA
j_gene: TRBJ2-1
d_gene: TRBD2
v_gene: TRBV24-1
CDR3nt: TGTGCCACCAGTGATTGGGGGGAGGGCCCACCCCGCGAGCAGTTCTTC
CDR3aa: CATSDWGEGPPREQFF

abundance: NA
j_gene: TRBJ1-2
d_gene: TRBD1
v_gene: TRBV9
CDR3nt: TGTGCCAGCAGCCTCGGGACAGGTTATGGCTACACCTTC
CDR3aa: CASSLGTGYGYTF

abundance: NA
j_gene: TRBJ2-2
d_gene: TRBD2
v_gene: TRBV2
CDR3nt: TGTGCCAGCAGTCTAGCGGGAAGTCACACCGGGGAGCTGTTTTTT
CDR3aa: CASSLAGSHTGELFF

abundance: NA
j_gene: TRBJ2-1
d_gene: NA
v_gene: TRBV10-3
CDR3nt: TGTGCCATCAGTGACACCAGGGATTCGGTCGAGCAGTTCTTC
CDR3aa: CAISDTRDSVEQFF

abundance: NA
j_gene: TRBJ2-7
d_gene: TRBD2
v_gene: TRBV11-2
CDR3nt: TGTGCCAGCAGCTTAGATAGCGGGGGCTCCTACGAGCAGTACTTC
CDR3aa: CASSLDSGGSYEQYF

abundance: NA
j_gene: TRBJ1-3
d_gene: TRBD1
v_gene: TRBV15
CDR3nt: TGTGCCACCAGCAGAGACAGGGGGGCTGGAAACACCATATATTTT
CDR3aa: CATSRDRGAGNTIYF

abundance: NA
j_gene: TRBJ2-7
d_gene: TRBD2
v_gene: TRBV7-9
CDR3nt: TGTGCCAGCAGCTTACTGACTAGCTGGGGATCGGGCGAGCAGTACTTC
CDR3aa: CASSLLTSWGSGEQYF

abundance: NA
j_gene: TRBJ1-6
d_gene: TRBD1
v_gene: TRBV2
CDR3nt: TGTGCCAGCAGGGGGGACAGATATAATTCACCCCTCCACTTT
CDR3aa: CASRGDRYNSPLHF

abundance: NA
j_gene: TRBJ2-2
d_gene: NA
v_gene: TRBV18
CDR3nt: TGTGCCAGCTCGCAGGCGACGGTGCCCACCGGGGAGCTGTTTTTT
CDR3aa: CASSQATVPTGELFF

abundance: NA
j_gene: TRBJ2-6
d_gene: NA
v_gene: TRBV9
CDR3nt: TGTGCCAGCAGCATCCTTGGGGCCAACGTCCTGACTTTC
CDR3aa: CASSILGANVLTF

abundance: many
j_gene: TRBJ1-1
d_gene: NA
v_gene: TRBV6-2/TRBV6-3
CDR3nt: TGTGCCAGCAGGTACCGACGGGAAAACACTGAAGCTTTCTTT
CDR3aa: CASRYRRENTEAFF

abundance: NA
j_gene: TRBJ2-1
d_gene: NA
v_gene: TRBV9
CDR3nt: TGTGCCAGCAGCCCCTTTTCCAGTGAGCAGTTCTTC
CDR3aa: CASSPFSSEQFF

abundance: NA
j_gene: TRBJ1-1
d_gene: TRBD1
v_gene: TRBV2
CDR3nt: TGTGCCACCAAGGGGACAGGGGTCCGCACTGAAGCTTTCTTT
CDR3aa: CATKGTGVRTEAFF

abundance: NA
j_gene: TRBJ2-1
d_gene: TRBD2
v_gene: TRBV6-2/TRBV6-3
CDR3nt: TGTGCCAGCAGTTGGAGGACTAGCGGGAGGGTGAATCTATTAGGTGAGCAGTTCTTC
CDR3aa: CASSWRTSGRVNLLGEQFF

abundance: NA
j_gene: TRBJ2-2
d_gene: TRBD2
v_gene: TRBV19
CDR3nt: TGTGCCAGTAGTCCCCGACTAGCGTGGGGCAGGGAGCTGTTTTTT
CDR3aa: CASSPRLAWGRELFF

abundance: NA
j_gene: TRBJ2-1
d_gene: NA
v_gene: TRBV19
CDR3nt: TGTGCCAGTTTCTCCGGGGACTCCTACAATGAGCAGTTCTTC
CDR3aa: CASFSGDSYNEQFF

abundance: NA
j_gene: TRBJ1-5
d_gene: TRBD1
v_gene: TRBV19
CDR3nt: TGTGCCAGTAGCCTGACAGGGGCCCCCGTCCAGCCCCAGCATTTT
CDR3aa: CASSLTGAPVQPQHF

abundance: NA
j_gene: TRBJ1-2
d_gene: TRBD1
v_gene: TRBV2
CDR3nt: TGTGCCAGCAGTTTCTCCACAGGGGTCGGTGGCTACACCTTC
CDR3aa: CASSFSTGVGGYTF

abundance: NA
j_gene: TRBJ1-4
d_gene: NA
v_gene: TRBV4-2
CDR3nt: TGTGCCAGCAGCCAAGGACTTCGCGTAATCAGCGGTGAAAAACTGTTTTTT
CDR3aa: CASSQGLRVISGEKLFF

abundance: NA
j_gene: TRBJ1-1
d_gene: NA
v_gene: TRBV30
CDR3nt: TGTGCCTGGAGTGCGGGGTTCGACACTGAAGCTTTCTTT
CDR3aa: CAWSAGFDTEAFF

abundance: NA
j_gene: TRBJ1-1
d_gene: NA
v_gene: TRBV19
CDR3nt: TGTGCCAGGGTGATTAGGGGCACTGAAGCTTTCTTT
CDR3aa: CARVIRGTEAFF

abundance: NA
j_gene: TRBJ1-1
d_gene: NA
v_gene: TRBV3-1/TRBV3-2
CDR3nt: TGTGCCAGCAGCCACTTCATGGACATGAACACTGAAGCTTTCTTT
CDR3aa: CASSHFMDMNTEAFF

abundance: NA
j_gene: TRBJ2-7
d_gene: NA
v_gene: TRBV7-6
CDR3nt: TGTGCCAGCAGCTTAGTAGGGGGGGCGAGCGACGAGCAGTACTTC
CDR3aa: CASSLVGGASDEQYF

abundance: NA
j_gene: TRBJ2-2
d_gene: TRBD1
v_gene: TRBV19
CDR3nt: TGTGCCAGTAGCGTAACAGGGGGTTTAACCGGGGAGCTGTTTTTT
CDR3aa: CASSVTGGLTGELFF

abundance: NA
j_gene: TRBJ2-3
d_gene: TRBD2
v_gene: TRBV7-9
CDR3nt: TGTGCCAGCAGCTTCCCCTCTAGCGGGGGGGCCCCAGATACGCAGTATTTT
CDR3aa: CASSFPSSGGAPDTQYF

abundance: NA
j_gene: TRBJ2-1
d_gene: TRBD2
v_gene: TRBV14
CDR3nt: TGTGCCAGCAGCTCAAGACTAGCGAGTCGTTACAATGAGCAGTTCTTC
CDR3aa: CASSSRLASRYNEQFF

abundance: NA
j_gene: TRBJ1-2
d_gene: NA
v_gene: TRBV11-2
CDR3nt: TGTGCCAGCAGCGAATCCTGGACAGTTAACTATGGCTACACCTTC
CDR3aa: CASSESWTVNYGYTF

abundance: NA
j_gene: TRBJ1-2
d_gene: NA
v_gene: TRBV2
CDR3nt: TGTGCCAGCAGTGATAGTCAGGCCCATGGCTACACCTTC
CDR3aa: CASSDSQAHGYTF

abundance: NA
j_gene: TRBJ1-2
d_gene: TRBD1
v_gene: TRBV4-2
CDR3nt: TGTGCCAGCAGCCAAGGACAGGGGTACTATGGCTACACCTTC
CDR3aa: CASSQGQGYYGYTF

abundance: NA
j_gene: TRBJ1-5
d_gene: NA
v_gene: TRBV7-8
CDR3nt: TGTGCCAGCAGTCTACGTACGGGTTCTAATCAGCCCCAGCATTTT
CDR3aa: CASSLRTGSNQPQHF

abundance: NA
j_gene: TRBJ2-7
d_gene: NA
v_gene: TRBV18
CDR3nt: TGTGCCAGCTCACCAATGGGTCAGGGTAGCTCCTACGAGCAGTACTTC
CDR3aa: CASSPMGQGSSYEQYF

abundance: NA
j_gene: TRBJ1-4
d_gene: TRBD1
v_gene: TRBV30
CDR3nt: TGTGCCTGGAGCACAGGGGCGACTAATGAAAAACTGTTTTTT
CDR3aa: CAWSTGATNEKLFF

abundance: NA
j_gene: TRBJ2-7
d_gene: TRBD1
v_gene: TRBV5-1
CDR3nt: TGCGCCAGCAGCTTGGTTGGCCAGGGGGCGAACAGCGAGCAGTACTTC
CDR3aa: CASSLVGQGANSEQYF

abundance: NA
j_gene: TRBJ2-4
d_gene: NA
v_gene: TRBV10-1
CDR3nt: TGCGCCAGCACAGAGGGAATTCTGGCCAAAAACATTCAGTACTTC
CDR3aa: CASTEGILAKNIQYF

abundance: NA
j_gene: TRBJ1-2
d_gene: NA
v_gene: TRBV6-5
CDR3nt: TGTGCCAGCAGCCCAACCAATTTGCGTGGCTACACCTTC
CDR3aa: CASSPTNLRGYTF

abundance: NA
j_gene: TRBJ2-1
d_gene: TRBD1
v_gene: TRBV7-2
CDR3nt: TGTGCCAGCAGCTCCCGGGACAGGGTTGTTAATGAGCAGTTCTTC
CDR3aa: CASSSRDRVVNEQFF

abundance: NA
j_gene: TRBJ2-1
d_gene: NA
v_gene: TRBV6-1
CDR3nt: TGTGCCAGCAGCTCCCGTAGGGGCAGGGACAATGAGCAGTTCTTC
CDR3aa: CASSSRRGRDNEQFF

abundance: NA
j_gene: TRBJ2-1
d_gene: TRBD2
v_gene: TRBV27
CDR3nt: TGTGCCAGCAGTCCCGTGGGAGGGACCTACAATGAGCAGTTCTTC
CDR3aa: CASSPVGGTYNEQFF

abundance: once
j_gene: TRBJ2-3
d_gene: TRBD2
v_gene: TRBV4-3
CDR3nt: TGCGCCAGCAGCCAAGGGACTAGCGGGAGATCTAGCACAGATACGCAGTATTTT
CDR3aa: CASSQGTSGRSSTDTQYF

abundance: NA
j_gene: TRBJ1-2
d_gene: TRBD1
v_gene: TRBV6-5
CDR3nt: TGTGCCAGCAGTTACCTAGGGGGACAGGGGAAGGGTGGCTACACCTTC
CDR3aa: CASSYLGGQGKGGYTF

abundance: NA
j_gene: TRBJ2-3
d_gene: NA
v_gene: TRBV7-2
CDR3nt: TGTGCCAGCAGCTTAGCGGTAGGGGGCACAGATACGCAGTATTTT
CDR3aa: CASSLAVGGTDTQYF

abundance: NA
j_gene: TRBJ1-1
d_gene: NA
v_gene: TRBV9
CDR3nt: TGTGCCAGCAGCGCTCACGACAGTAGGACCGCTGAAGCTTTCTTT
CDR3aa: CASSAHDSRTAEAFF

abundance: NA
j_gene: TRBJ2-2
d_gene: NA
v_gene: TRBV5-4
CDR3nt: TGTGCCAGCAGCTTGTCATCATCCAGGGCAAACACCGGGGAGCTGTTTTTT
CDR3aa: CASSLSSSRANTGELFF

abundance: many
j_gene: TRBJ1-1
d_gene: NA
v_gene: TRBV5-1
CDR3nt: TGCGCCAGCACCCTCCGAGGAAGCGGGACTGAAGCTTTCTTT
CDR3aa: CASTLRGSGTEAFF